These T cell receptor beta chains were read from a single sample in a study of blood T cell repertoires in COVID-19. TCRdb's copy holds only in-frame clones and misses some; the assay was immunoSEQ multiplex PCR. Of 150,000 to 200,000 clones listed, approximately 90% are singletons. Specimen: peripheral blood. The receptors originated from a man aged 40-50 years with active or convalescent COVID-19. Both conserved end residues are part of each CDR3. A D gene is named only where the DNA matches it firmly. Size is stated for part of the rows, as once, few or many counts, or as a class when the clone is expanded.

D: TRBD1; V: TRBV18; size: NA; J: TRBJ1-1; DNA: TGTGCCAGCTCACAGAGCGGAGGACAGGGGTACACTGAAGCTTTCTTT; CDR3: CASSQSGGQGYTEAFF
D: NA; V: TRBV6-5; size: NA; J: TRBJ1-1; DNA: TGTGCCAGCAGTCGTAGACAGGATGAAGCTTTCTTT; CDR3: CASSRRQDEAFF
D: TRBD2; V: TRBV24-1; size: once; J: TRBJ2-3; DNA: TGTGCCACCAGTGCGGGGACTAGCTGGAAGACAGATACGCAGTATTTT; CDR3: CATSAGTSWKTDTQYF
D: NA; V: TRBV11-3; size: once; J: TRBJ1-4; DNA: TGTGCCAGCAGCTTCCCAGGGCCTAATGAAAAACTGTTTTTT; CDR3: CASSFPGPNEKLFF
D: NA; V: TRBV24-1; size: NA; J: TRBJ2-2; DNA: TGTGCCACCAGTGGCCGGGACAAGAACACCGGGGAGCTGTTTTTT; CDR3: CATSGRDKNTGELFF
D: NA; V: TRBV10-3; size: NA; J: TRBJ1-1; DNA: TGTGCCATCAGTGAGTATTCACAGACCATGAACACTGAAGCTTTCTTT; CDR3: CAISEYSQTMNTEAFF
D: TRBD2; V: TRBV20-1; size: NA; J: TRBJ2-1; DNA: TGCAGTGCTAGTCCTTTCACGGGGGGGCTTGAGCAGTTCTTC; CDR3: CSASPFTGGLEQFF
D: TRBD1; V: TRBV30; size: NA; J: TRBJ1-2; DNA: TGTGCCTCCCACCCGGGACAGAATTCCTATGGCTACACCTTC; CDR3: CASHPGQNSYGYTF
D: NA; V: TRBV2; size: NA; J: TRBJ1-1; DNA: TGTGCCAGCAGCCTCGGGGAAGCTTTCTTT; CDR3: CASSLGEAFF
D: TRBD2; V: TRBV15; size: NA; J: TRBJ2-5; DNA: TGTGCCACCAGCAGAGGACTAGCGGGTCAAGAGACCCAGTACTTC; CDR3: CATSRGLAGQETQYF
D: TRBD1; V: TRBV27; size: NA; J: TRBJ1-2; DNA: TGTGCCAGCAGCACAAGACAGGGAGTTAACTATGGCTACACCTTC; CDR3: CASSTRQGVNYGYTF
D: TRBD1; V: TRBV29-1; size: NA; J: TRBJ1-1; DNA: TGCAGCGTTGTTGAGCAGGGGGTCCTAATGAACACTGAAGCTTTCTTT; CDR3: CSVVEQGVLMNTEAFF
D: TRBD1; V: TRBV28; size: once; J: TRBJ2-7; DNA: TGTGCCAGCAGGGGACAGGGGGCTGGCGAGCAGTACTTC; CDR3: CASRGQGAGEQYF
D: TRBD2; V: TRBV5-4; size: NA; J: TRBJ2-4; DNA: TGTGCCAGCAGCTTGGCCAGGCGGGGGGGCCCCGGCATTCAGTACTTC; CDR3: CASSLARRGGPGIQYF
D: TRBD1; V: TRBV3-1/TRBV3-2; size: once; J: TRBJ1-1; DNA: TGTGCCAGCAGCCGGGACAGGGGAGGCACTGAAGCTTTCTTT; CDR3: CASSRDRGGTEAFF
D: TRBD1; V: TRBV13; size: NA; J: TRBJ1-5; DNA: TGTGCCAGCAGCCATACCGGGACAGGAGCTTCCTATAGCAATCAGCCCCAGCATTTT; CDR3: CASSHTGTGASYSNQPQHF
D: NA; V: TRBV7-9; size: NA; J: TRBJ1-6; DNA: TGTGCCAGCAGCTTAGGCCTCCGGGACAACTCCTATAATTCACCCCTCCACTTT; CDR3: CASSLGLRDNSYNSPLHF
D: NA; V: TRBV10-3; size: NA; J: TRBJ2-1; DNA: TGTGCCATCAGTGAGCGAGCGAGCTCCTACAATGAGCAGTTCTTC; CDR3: CAISERASSYNEQFF
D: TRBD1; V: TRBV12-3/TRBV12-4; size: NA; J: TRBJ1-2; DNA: TGTGCCAGCAGCCCGGGACAGGGATACGGCTACACCTTC; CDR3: CASSPGQGYGYTF
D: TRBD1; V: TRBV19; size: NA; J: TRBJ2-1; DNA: TGTGCCAGTACCTACAGGGGACAGGGGTACAATGAGCAGTTCTTC; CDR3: CASTYRGQGYNEQFF
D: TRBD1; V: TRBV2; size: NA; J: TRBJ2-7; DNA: TGTGCCAGCAGTGAAAGGGGGGACAGGGGGCAACACGAGCAGTACTTC; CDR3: CASSERGDRGQHEQYF
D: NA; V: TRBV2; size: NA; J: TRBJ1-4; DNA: TGTGCCAGCAGTCAAAACAGGGAATATAATGAAAAACTGTTTTTT; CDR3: CASSQNREYNEKLFF
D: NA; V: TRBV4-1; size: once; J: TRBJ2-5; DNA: TGCGCCAGCAGCCAAGTCCCGGGAGAGACCCAGTACTTC; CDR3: CASSQVPGETQYF
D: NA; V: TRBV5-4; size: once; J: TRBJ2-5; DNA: TGTGCCAGCAGCGAATCCTCTGGGGCTAGCGCAGAGACCCAGTACTTC; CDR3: CASSESSGASAETQYF
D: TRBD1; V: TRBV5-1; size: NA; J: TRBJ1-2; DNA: TGCGCCAGCAGCTTGGCTCCGAGACAGGGCGCTAACTATGGCTACACCTTC; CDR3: CASSLAPRQGANYGYTF
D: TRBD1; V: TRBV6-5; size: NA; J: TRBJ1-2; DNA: TGTGCCAGCAGTTACTCGAACAGGGGGGATGGCTACACCTTC; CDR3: CASSYSNRGDGYTF
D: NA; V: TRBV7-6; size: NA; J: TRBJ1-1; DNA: TGTGCCAGCAGCTTCTTCGGGCGGGGGGCCATGAACACTGAAGCTTTCTTT; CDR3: CASSFFGRGAMNTEAFF
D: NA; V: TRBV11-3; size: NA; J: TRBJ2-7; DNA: TGTGCCAGCAGCTTAGCTCTCCTCGGGAGCGAGCAGTACTTC; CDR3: CASSLALLGSEQYF
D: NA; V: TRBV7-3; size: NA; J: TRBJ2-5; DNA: TGTGCCTTAAACGGGGTGGGGGAGACCCAGTACTTC; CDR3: CALNGVGETQYF
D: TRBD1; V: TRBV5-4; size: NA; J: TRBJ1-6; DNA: TGTGCCAGCAGCCTACGACAGGGGGCGGATTCACCCCTCCACTTT; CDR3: CASSLRQGADSPLHF
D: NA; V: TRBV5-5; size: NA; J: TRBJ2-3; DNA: TGTGCCAGCAGCTTTAGTAGCACAGATACGCAGTATTTT; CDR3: CASSFSSTDTQYF
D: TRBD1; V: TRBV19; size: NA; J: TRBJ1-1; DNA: TGTGCCAGTAGTATGGGACAGGGGGCCTCTGAAGCTTTCTTT; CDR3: CASSMGQGASEAFF
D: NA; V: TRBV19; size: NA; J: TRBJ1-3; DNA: TGTGCCAGTGGGCCGGGACCTCAACAGGGAGTCTCTGGAAACACCATATATTTT; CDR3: CASGPGPQQGVSGNTIYF
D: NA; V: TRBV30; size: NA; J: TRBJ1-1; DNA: TGTGCCTGGAGTGTACCCCCCCCGGGGAGGAACACTGAAGCTTTCTTT; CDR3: CAWSVPPPGRNTEAFF
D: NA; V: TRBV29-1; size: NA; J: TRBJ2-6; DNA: TGCAGCTCCAAGGGGTCTGGGGCCAACGTCCTGACTTTC; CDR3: CSSKGSGANVLTF
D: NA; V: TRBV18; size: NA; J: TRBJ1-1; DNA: TGTGCCAGCTCACCAACGGACACAATGAACACTGAAGCTTTCTTT; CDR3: CASSPTDTMNTEAFF
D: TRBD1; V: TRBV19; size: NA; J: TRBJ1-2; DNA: TGTGCCAGTAGTCCCCGGGACAGAAACTATGGCTACACCTTC; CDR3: CASSPRDRNYGYTF
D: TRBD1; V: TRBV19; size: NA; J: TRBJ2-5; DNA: TGTGCCAGTACCTCAGGGGGACGAGAGACCCAGTACTTC; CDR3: CASTSGGRETQYF
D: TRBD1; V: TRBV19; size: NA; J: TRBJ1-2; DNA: TGTGCCAGTATGCTCTTGCCTCCGGGACAGGGGAGCAGGAACTATGGCTACACCTTC; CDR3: CASMLLPPGQGSRNYGYTF
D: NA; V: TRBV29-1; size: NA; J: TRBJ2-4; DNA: TGCAGCGTTGAAGGTCTTGCGGAGTCGGCCAAAAACATTCAGTACTTC; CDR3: CSVEGLAESAKNIQYF
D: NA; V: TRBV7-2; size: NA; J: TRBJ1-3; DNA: TGTGCCAGCAGCTTAGAGGGGACTTCATCCTCCTTAAACACCATATATTTT; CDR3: CASSLEGTSSSLNTIYF
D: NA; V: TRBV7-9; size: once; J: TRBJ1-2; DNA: TGTGCCAGCAGCTTCCGAGGGGGAAGCGACTATGGCTACACCTTC; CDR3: CASSFRGGSDYGYTF
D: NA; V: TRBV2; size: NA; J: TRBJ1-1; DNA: TGTGCCAGCAGTGATATACAGCAGAACACTGAAGCTTTCTTT; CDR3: CASSDIQQNTEAFF
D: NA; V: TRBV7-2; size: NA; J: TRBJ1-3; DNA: TGTGCCAGCAGCCCCGGGAGTTTGGAGGTTGGAAACACCATATATTTT; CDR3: CASSPGSLEVGNTIYF
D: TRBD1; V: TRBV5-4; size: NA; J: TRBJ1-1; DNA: TGTGCCAGCAGCACGTCCCGGGACAGGGGACGGAACACTGAAGCTTTCTTT; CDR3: CASSTSRDRGRNTEAFF
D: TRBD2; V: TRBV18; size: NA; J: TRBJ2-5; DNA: TGTGCCAGCGCAGCACAGGGACTAGGAGAATCGGAGACCCAGTACTTC; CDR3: CASAAQGLGESETQYF
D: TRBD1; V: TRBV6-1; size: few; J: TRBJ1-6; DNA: TGTGCCAGCATCGTTCGGGGACAGGGGAATTCACCCCTCCACTTT; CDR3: CASIVRGQGNSPLHF
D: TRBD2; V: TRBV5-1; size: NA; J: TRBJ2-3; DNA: TGCGCCAGCAGCTCCTCTAGCGGGAGACCAGATACGCAGTATTTT; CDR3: CASSSSSGRPDTQYF
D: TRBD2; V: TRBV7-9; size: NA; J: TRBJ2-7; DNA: TGTGCCAGCAGCCTGGGCGGGGGATACTACGAGCAGTACTTC; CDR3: CASSLGGGYYEQYF
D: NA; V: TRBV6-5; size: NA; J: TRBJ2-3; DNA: TGTGCCAGCAGTTCTGGACAAAGCACAGATACGCAGTATTTT; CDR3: CASSSGQSTDTQYF
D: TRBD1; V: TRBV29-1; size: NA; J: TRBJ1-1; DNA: TGCAGCGTCCGACAGGGCGACACTGAAGCTTTCTTT; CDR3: CSVRQGDTEAFF
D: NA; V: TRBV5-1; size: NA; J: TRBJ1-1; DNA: TGCGCCAGCAGCTTGGGGCTTAGGAGGGAATCTTTGAACACTGAAGCTTTCTTT; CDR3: CASSLGLRRESLNTEAFF
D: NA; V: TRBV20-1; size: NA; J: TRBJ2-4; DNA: TGCAGTGCTAGATACGGGTACATTCAGTACTTC; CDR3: CSARYGYIQYF
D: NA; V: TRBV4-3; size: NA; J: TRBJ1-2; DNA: TGCGCCAGCAGCCAAGATCTAGGGTCGGCAGGGGTGGATGGCTACACCTTC; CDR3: CASSQDLGSAGVDGYTF
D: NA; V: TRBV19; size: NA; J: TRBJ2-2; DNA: TGTGCCAGTAGGCCGGGAGAGAACACCGGGGAGCTGTTTTTT; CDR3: CASRPGENTGELFF
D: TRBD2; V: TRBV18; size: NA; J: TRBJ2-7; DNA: TGTGCCAGCTCATCTGGACTAGCCAAAGACTACGAGCAGTACTTC; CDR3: CASSSGLAKDYEQYF
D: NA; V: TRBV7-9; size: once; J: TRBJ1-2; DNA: TGTGCCAGCAGCTTAGCGTTTGGGACACTTAACTATGGCTACACCTTC; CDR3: CASSLAFGTLNYGYTF
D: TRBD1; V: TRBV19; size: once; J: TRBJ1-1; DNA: TGTGCCAGTAGTTACAGGGACAGAGGTCCTGAAGCTTTCTTT; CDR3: CASSYRDRGPEAFF
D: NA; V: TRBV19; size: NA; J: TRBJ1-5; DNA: TGTGCCAGTACCTCCCGGGTGGGGGCGAATCAGCCCCAGCATTTT; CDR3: CASTSRVGANQPQHF